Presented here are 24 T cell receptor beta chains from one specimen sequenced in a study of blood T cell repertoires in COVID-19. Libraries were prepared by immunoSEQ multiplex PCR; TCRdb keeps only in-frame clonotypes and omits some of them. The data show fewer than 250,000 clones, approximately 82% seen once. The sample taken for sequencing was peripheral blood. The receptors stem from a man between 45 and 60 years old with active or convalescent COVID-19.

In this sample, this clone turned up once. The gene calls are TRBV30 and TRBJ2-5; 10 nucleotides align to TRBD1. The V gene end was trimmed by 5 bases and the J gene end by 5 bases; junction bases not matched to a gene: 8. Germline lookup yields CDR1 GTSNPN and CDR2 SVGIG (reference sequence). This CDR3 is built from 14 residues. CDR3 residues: CAWDDRGRWETQYF. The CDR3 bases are TGTGCCTGGGATGACAGGGGGCGCTGGGAGACCCAGTACTTC.

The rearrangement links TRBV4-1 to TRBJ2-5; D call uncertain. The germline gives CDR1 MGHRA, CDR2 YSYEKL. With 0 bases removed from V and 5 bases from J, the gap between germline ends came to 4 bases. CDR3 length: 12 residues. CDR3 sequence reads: CASSQERETQYF. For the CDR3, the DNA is TGCGCCAGCAGCCAAGAACGGGAGACCCAGTACTTC.

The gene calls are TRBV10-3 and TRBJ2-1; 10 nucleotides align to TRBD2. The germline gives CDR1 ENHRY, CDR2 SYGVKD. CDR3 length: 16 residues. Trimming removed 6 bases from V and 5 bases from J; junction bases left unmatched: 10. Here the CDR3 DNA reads TGTGCCATCAGACTCTCCGGGACTAGCGTCGACAATGAGCAGTTCTTC. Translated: CAIRLSGTSVDNEQFF.

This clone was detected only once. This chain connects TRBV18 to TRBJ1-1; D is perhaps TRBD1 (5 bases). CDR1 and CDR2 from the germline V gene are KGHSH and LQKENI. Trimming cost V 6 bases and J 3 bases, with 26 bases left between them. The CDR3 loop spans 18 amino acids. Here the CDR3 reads CASSANKGQGIWDTEAFF. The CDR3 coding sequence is TGTGCCAGCTCCGCCAATAAGGGGCAGGGCATATGGGACACTGAAGCTTTCTTT.

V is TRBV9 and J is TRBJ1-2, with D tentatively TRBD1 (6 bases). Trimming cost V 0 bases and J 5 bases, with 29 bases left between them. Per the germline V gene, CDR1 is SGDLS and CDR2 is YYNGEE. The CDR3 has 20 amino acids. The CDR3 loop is CASSVAGYEGVTRPLYGYTF. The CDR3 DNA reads TGTGCCAGCAGCGTAGCTGGGTATGAGGGGGTGACGAGACCCTTATATGGCTACACCTTC.

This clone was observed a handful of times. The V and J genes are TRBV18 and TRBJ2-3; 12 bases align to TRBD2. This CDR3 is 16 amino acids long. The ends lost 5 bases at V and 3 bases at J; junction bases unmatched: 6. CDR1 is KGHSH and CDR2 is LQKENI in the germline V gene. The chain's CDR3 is CASSILTSGGTDTQYF. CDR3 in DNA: TGTGCCAGCTCAATCCTGACTAGCGGGGGTACAGATACGCAGTATTTT.

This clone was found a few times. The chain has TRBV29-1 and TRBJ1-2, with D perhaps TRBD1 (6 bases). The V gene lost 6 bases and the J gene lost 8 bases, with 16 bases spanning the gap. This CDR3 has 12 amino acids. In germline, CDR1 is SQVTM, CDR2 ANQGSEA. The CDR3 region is CSVRGRGGGYTF. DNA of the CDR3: TGCAGCGTCCGGGGCAGGGGCGGAGGCTACACCTTC.

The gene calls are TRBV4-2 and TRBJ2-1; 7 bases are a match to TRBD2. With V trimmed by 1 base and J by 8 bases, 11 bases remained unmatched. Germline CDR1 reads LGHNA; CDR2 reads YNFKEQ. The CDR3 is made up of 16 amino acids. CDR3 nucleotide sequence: TGTGCCAGCAGCCAAGGAGCGATGCGGGCGGGGGATGAGCAGTTCTTC. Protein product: CASSQGAMRAGDEQFF.

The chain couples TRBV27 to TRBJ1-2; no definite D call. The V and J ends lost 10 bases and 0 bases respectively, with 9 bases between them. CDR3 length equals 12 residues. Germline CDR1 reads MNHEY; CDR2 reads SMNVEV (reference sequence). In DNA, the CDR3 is TGTGCCACCCTTACGGCTAACTATGGCTACACCTTC. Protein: CATLTANYGYTF.

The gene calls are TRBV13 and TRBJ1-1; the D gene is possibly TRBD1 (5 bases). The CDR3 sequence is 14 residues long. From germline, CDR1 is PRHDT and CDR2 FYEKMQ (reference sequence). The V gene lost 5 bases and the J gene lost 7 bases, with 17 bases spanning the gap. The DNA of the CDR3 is TGTGCCAGCAGCCCGACAGTGGGAACAGGTGAAGCTTTCTTT. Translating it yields CASSPTVGTGEAFF. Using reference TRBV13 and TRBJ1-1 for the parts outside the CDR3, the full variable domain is AAGVIQSPRHLIKEKRETATLKCYPIPRHDTVYWYQQGPGQDPQFLISFYEKMQSDKGSIPDRFSAQQFSDYHSELNMSSLELGDSALYFCASSPTVGTGEAFFGQGTRLTVV.

CDR3 in amino acids: CAISDSGYTEAFF. CDR3 bases: TGTGCCATCAGTGACTCAGGGTACACTGAAGCTTTCTTT. The chain uses TRBV10-3 and TRBJ1-1; TRBD1 might be the D (5 bases). V lost 3 bases, J lost 3 bases, and 8 bases lay in between. The CDR3 spans 13 residues. Germline V gene data show CDR1 as ENHRY and CDR2 as SYGVKD.

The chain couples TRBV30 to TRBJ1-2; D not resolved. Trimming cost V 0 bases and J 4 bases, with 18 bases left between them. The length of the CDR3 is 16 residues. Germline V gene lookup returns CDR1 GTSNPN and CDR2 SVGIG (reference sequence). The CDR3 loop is CAWSVARPGNGYGYTF. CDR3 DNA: TGTGCCTGGAGTGTAGCTCGTCCGGGGAACGGCTATGGCTACACCTTC.

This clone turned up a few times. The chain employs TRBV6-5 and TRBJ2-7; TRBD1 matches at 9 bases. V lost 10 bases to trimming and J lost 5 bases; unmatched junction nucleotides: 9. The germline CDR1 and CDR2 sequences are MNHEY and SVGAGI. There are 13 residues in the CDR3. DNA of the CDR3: TGTGCCACCACGGGGACAGGGTTAGACGAGCAGTACTTC. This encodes CATTGTGLDEQYF.

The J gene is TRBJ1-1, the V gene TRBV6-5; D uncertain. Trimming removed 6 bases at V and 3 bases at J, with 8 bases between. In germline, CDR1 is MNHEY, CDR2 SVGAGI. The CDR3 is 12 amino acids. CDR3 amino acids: CASSGRYTEAFF. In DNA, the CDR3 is TGTGCCAGCAGCGGTCGGTACACTGAAGCTTTCTTT.

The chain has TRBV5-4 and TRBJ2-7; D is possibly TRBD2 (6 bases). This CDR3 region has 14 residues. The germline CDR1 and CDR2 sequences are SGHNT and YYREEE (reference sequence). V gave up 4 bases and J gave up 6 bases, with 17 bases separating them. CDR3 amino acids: CASSTRRGGVEQYF. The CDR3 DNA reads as TGTGCCAGCAGCACTAGGCGGGGTGGGGTCGAGCAGTACTTC.

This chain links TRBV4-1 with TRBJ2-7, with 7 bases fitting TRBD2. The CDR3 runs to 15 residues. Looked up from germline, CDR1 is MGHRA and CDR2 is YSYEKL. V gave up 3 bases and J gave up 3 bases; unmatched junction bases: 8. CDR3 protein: CASSQLLGGSYEQYF. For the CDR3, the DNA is TGCGCCAGCAGCCAGCTGCTGGGGGGGAGCTACGAGCAGTACTTC.

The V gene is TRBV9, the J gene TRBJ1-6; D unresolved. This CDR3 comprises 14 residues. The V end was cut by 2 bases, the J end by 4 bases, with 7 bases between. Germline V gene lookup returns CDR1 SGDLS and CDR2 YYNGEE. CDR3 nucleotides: TGTGCCAGCAGCGTGGGCAGGTATAATTCACCCCTCCACTTT. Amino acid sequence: CASSVGRYNSPLHF.

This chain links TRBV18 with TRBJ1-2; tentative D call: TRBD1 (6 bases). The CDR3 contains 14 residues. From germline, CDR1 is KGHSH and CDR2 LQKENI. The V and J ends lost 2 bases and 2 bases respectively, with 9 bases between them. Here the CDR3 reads CASSPNRANYGYTF. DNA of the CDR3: TGTGCCAGCTCACCAAACAGGGCCAACTATGGCTACACCTTC.

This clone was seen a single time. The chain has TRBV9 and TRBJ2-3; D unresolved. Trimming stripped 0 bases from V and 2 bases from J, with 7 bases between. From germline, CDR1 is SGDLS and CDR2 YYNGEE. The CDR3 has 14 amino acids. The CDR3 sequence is CASSVGGYTDTQYF. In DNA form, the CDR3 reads TGTGCCAGCAGCGTAGGCGGTTACACAGATACGCAGTATTTT.

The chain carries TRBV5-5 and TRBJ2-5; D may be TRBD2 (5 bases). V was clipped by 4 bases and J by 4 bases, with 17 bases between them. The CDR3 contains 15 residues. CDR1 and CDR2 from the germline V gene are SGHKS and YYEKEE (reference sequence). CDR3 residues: CASSRSWGETETQYF. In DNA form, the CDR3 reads TGTGCCAGCAGCCGTTCTTGGGGAGAGACAGAGACCCAGTACTTC.

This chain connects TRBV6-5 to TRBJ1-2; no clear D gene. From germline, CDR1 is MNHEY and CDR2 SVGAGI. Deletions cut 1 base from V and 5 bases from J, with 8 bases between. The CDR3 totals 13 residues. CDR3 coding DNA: TGTGCCAGCAGTTACTTGTCAGATTATGGCTACACCTTC. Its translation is CASSYLSDYGYTF.

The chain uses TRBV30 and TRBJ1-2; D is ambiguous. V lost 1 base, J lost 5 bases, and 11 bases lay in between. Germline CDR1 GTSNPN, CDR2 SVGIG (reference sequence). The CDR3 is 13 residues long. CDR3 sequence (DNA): TGTGCCTGGAGTGCCGGGAACGCTTATGGCTACACCTTC. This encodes CAWSAGNAYGYTF.

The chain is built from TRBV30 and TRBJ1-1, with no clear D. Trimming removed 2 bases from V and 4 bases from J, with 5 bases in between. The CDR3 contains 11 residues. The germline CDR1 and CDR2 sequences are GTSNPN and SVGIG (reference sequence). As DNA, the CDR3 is TGTGCCTGGAGTTCTGTCACTGAAGCTTTCTTT. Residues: CAWSSVTEAFF.

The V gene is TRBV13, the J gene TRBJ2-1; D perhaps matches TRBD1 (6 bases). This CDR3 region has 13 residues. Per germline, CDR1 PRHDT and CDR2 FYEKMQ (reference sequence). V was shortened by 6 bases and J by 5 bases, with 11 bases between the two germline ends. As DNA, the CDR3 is TGTGCCAGCAGTTCCCGGACAGACAATGAGCAGTTCTTC. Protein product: CASSSRTDNEQFF.